A selection of T cell receptor beta chains follows, all from one sample in a study of blood T cell repertoires in COVID-19. Assay: immunoSEQ multiplex PCR; the TCRdb copy retains only in-frame clones and omits some. The sample consists of fewer than 350,000 clones, about 91% of them appearing once. Specimen: peripheral blood. The receptors were sampled from a young man with COVID-19, enrolled during active disease. Both conserved end residues are trimmed from each CDR3. Fields, in order: V gene, clone size, CDR3 protein. A row's size may be missing; if present it is once, few, many or a size class.

TRBV6-1,few,ASSGQGDDGNQPQH
TRBV27,-,ASILTISKQGSTGNTIY
TRBV7-3,-,ASSLSGGLNTEAF
TRBV3-1/TRBV3-2,-,ASSQVGIGYT
TRBV27,once,ASSLDRESNSPLH
TRBV27,once,ASRRDRDFGYT
TRBV28,-,ASTPRDRASKNIQY
TRBV7-2,-,ASSLGRIQF
TRBV6-5,-,ASSTLGQQETQY
TRBV27,-,ASSLTGQGPYEQY
TRBV7-2,-,ASSLQGSYNSPLH
TRBV19,-,ASTTYSGYEQY
TRBV19,-,ASSIRAGQETQY
TRBV25-1,-,ASSGTGRGQY
TRBV23-1,-,ASGHYQEASYEQY
TRBV19,-,ASSIRAGGLGVSEAF
TRBV4-1,once,ASSRVQGGDNSPLH
TRBV2,-,ASSWTGRHEQY
TRBV7-9,once,ASSSRDRGQGNTEAF
TRBV12-5,once,ASGFGPGDRVNTEAF
TRBV5-6,-,ASSPLIRGGDEAF
TRBV11-3,-,ASSKRVVDEQF
TRBV9,-,ASSVASRGQSYGYT
TRBV10-3,-,AISESSSGVSGGELF